The 13 T cell receptor beta chains reported below all come from one sample, sequenced in a study of T-cell reconstitution after alpha-beta-depleted transplantation in children. The TCRbeta library incorporated unique molecular identifiers. MiXCR was run by TCRdb on the PCR reads, yielding one entry per CDR3 protein. Of 600,000 to 700,000 distinct CDR3 sequences listed, over 10% are singletons. Sequenced material: PBMCs, taken before TCRalphabeta/CD19-depleted stem cell transplant. Receptor source: a girl aged 2 to 9 with congenital amegakaryocytic thrombocytopenia, due to receive a stem cell transplant.

This chain links TRBV29-1 with TRBJ2-7; the D call may be TRBD1 or TRBD2 (6 bases each). Looked up from germline, CDR1 is SQVTM and CDR2 is ANQGSEA. Trimming stripped 1 base from V and 3 bases from J, with 13 bases between. This CDR3 region has 14 residues. The CDR3 nucleotides are TGCAGCGTTGAAGCAGCCGGGGGCAGCTACGAGCAGTACTTC. Protein sequence: CSVEAAGGSYEQYF.

V and J are TRBV12-5 and TRBJ1-1; D might be TRBD1 (5 bases). Germline V CDR1 and CDR2: LGHNT, FRNRAP. V lost 0 bases to trimming and J lost 4 bases, with 15 bases between them. The CDR3 totals 16 residues. The CDR3 sequence is CASGLVLGGWVTEAFF. The CDR3 nucleotides read TGTGCTAGTGGTTTGGTATTGGGGGGGTGGGTCACTGAAGCTTTCTTT.

The chain is built from TRBV5-1 and TRBJ2-7; D gene unclear. With 4 bases removed from V and 5 bases from J, the gap between germline ends came to 13 bases. Germline CDR1 SGHRS, CDR2 YFSETQ. The CDR3 sequence is 13 residues long. This chain's CDR3 is CASSTNGPHEQYF. The DNA for the CDR3 is TGCGCCAGCAGCACAAATGGGCCGCACGAGCAGTACTTC. Based on the CDR3 plus reference TRBV5-1 and TRBJ2-7, the full variable domain is KAGVTQTPRYLIKTRGQQVTLSCSPISGHRSVSWYQQTPGQGLQFLFEYFSETQRNKGNFPGRFSGRQFSNSRSEMNVSTLELGDSALYLCASSTNGPHEQYFGPGTRLTVT.

This clonotype was counted many times. The chain links TRBV5-1 to TRBJ2-7, with D possibly TRBD1 on 5 matching bases. CDR1 SGHRS and CDR2 YFSETQ come from the germline V gene. The CDR3 length is 13 residues. Trimming cost V 6 bases and J 5 bases, with 15 bases left between them. The CDR3 DNA follows: TGCGCCAGCAACACAGGTATTCGCGACGAGCAGTACTTC. This translates into CASNTGIRDEQYF.

This clonotype was seen only a few times. This chain links TRBV20-1 with TRBJ2-5; 12 bases are a match to TRBD2. Germline CDR1 and CDR2: DFQATT and SNEGSKA (reference sequence). This CDR3 contains 15 residues. V was clipped by 6 bases and J by 2 bases; unmatched bases: 7. The CDR3 DNA is TGCAGTGCCGACCGGACTAGCGGGACTCAAGAGACCCAGTACTTC. Protein product: CSADRTSGTQETQYF.

This clonotype was seen repeatedly, ten times or more. The V call is TRBV28, the J call TRBJ2-7, with D perhaps given as TRBD1 or TRBD2 (5 bases each). Trimming stripped 3 bases from V and 2 bases from J, with 20 bases between. Germline V CDR1 and CDR2: MDHEN, SYDVKM. The CDR3 consists of 17 residues. The DNA for the CDR3 is TGTGCCAGCAGTTTTGTTGGTTGGGGACGAACTACCTACGAGCAGTACTTC. Protein: CASSFVGWGRTTYEQYF.

This clonotype was observed a few times. V gene TRBV3-1 combines with J gene TRBJ2-5; D uncertain. The CDR3 runs 19 residues. The ends were cut back, 5 bases at V and 2 bases at J, with 27 bases in the middle. CDR1 is LGHDT, CDR2 YNNKEL, per germline (reference sequence). CDR3 loop: CASSKNRGSPTKEQETQYF. In nucleotides, the CDR3 is TGTGCCAGCAGCAAAAATAGAGGTAGCCCAACAAAGGAGCAAGAGACCCAGTACTTC.

Details on this clonotype: A single base separates this from a much larger clone, so it may be a read error. The chain employs TRBV20-1 and TRBJ2-1, with 9 bases fitting TRBD2. CDR3 length: 18 residues. Per germline, CDR1 DFQATT and CDR2 SNEGSKA (reference sequence). CDR3 sequence (DNA): TGCTGTGCTAGAGATCCCTCAGGGGGAGCGGGGGGAGGTTTAGAGCAGTTCTTC. Protein product: CCARDPSGGAGGGLEQFF.

This clonotype has at least ten counts. CDR3 DNA sequence: TGTGCCAGCAGTTCCCCCTTCCCGAGACAGATTTTAGGCAATGAGCAGTTCTTC. The encoded protein is CASSSPFPRQILGNEQFF. This chain links TRBV28 with TRBJ2-1, with D tentatively TRBD1 (5 bases). The CDR3 totals 18 residues. V was pared by 4 bases and J by 6 bases, with 25 bases between. Germline loops: CDR1 MDHEN, CDR2 SYDVKM.

This clonotype was seen ten or more times. The rearrangement joins TRBV12-3 or TRBV12-4 to TRBJ1-1; D is ambiguous. V lost 7 bases to trimming and J lost 11 bases, with 20 bases between them. This CDR3 comprises 13 residues. CDR3 in DNA: TGTGCCAGCAAGATTGACATCTTCAATTCGGCTTTCTTT. It is translated as CASKIDIFNSAFF.

V and J are TRBV29-1 and TRBJ1-1; D gene uncertain. The length of the CDR3 is 15 residues. The V end was cut by 1 base, the J end by 3 bases, with 15 bases between. Germline CDR1 is SQVTM and CDR2 is ANQGSEA. The DNA for the CDR3 is TGCAGCGTTGAAGGTGGAGGCGGGTCGGACACTGAAGCTTTCTTT. Residues: CSVEGGGGSDTEAFF.

This clonotype was observed a handful of times. The genes are TRBV6-1 and TRBJ2-2, with D tentatively TRBD1 or TRBD2 (5 bases each). This CDR3 spans 15 amino acids. The V gene's germline CDR1 is MNHNS and CDR2 SASEGT. Trimming pared 6 bases from V and 5 bases from J, leaving 16 bases between. The CDR3 is CASRPGRIRTGELFF. The CDR3 nucleotides read TGTGCCAGCAGACCGGGACGGATAAGGACCGGGGAGCTGTTTTTT.

The V and J genes are TRBV28 and TRBJ2-7; D remains unclear. V was clipped by 7 bases and J by 2 bases, with 15 bases between them. This CDR3 region has 14 residues. CDR1 and CDR2 (germline): MDHEN, SYDVKM. CDR3 residues: CASKLVQSTYEQYF. The CDR3 nucleotides read TGTGCCAGCAAATTGGTCCAGTCTACCTACGAGCAGTACTTC.